The 27 T cell receptor beta chains below come from one sample, sequenced in a study of Graves' ophthalmopathy and Graves' hyperthyroidism. RNA transcripts were the source from which TCR beta CDR3 regions were amplified. Second-round multiplex PCR came after a first-round RT-PCR that employed HTBI primers. TCRdb called the multiplex PCR reads again in MiXCR, with one record for every CDR3 protein. The sample consists of hundreds of thousands of distinct CDR3 sequences, 40% of them appearing once. The specimen was peripheral blood. The source is an adult man with Graves' ophthalmopathy.

This clonotype occurred once. The genes are TRBV19 and TRBJ1-4; D is perhaps TRBD1 (6 bases). Germline V gene sequence: CDR1 LNHDA, CDR2 SQIVND (reference sequence). The CDR3 has 14 residues. The V gene lost 5 bases and the J gene lost 8 bases, with 15 bases spanning the gap. CDR3 in amino acids: CASSFGTYGEKLFF. CDR3 nucleotide sequence: TGTGCCAGTAGTTTTGGGACATATGGAGAAAAACTGTTTTTT. Drawing the rest from reference TRBV19 and TRBJ1-4, the complete variable domain is DGGITQSPKYLFRKEGQNVTLSCEQNLNHDAMYWYRQDPGQGLRLIYYSQIVNDFQKGDIAEGYSVSREKKESFPLTVTSAQKNPTAFYLCASSFGTYGEKLFFGSGTQLSVL.

By sample fraction, this clonotype is medium-sized. The chain couples TRBV29-1 to TRBJ1-1; 11 bases fit TRBD1. V gave up 6 bases and J gave up 6 bases; unmatched junction bases: 12. The CDR3 is 15 amino acids. CDR1 and CDR2 from the germline V gene are SQVTM and ANQGSEA. Here the CDR3 DNA reads TGCAGCGTGTCCCGGGACAGGGGGGTACCGGCTGAAGCTTTCTTT. Its protein is CSVSRDRGVPAEAFF. Looking up the rest from reference TRBV29-1 and TRBJ1-1 gives the full variable domain: SAVISQKPSRDICQRGTSLTIQCQVDSQVTMMFWYRQQPGQSLTLIATANQGSEATYESGFVIDKFPISRPNLTFSTLTVSNMSPEDSSIYLCSVSRDRGVPAEAFFGQGTRLTVV.

The chain uses TRBV5-5 and TRBJ2-5; the D is unclear. The CDR3 runs 13 residues. The ends were cut back, 1 base at V and 5 bases at J, with 9 bases in the middle. Per germline, CDR1 SGHKS and CDR2 YYEKEE (reference sequence). In nucleotides, the CDR3 is TGTGCCAGCAGCTTGTTAAGATCGGAGACCCAGTACTTC. This translates into CASSLLRSETQYF.

V is TRBV25-1 and J is TRBJ1-3; perhaps TRBD1 as D (5 bases). Germline lookup yields CDR1 MGHDK and CDR2 SYGVNS. The CDR3 loop spans 16 amino acids. V was pared by 7 bases and J by 0 bases, with 16 bases between. The CDR3 spells CASTRGGGSSGNTIYF. CDR3 nucleotides: TGTGCCAGCACCCGGGGGGGTGGGTCCTCTGGAAACACCATATATTTT.

This clonotype has more than one count but fewer than ten. The chain carries TRBV11-2 and TRBJ2-7, with 11 bases aligning to TRBD1. The CDR3 is 15 amino acids. Germline lookup yields CDR1 SGHAT and CDR2 FQNNGV. Losses at the gene ends were 5 bases for V and 2 bases for J; bases not matched to a gene: 5. CDR3: CASSREGQGAYEQYF. In nucleotides, the CDR3 is TGTGCCAGCAGCCGGGAGGGACAGGGGGCCTACGAGCAGTACTTC.

The chain employs TRBV25-1 and TRBJ1-4, with TRBD1 matching 7 bases. The length of the CDR3 is 15 residues. Losses at the gene ends were 4 bases for V and 6 bases for J; bases not matched to a gene: 8. Germline values: CDR1 MGHDK, CDR2 SYGVNS. Here the CDR3 reads CASSASGTVDEKLFF. DNA for the CDR3: TGTGCCAGCAGTGCAAGCGGGACAGTCGATGAAAAACTGTTTTTT.

CDR3 DNA sequence: TGTGCCAGCAGCTTAGCGTTTTCCAAATCACCCCTCTACGAGCAGTACTTC. It translates to CASSLAFSKSPLYEQYF. V and J are TRBV7-9 and TRBJ2-7; D gene unclear. The germline V gene has CDR1 SEHNR and CDR2 FQNEAQ (reference sequence). The CDR3 totals 17 residues. V shed 0 bases and J shed 3 bases, with 18 bases lying between them.

With respect to this clonotype: This clone may be a read error of a much larger clone one base away. The chain combines TRBV24-1 with TRBJ2-5; weak D call: TRBD2 (6 bases). CDR3 size: 13 residues. The germline CDR1 and CDR2 sequences are KGHDR and SFDVKD. V was trimmed by 2 bases and J by 9 bases, leaving 12 bases between them. CDR3 protein: CATSDWGDESQYF. The CDR3 nucleotides read TGTGCCACCAGTGATTGGGGGGATGAGTCCCAGTACTTC.

This clonotype was counted at least ten times. This CDR3 is CASSVGAPDTQYF. CDR3 sequence (DNA): TGTGCCAGCAGTGTGGGGGCCCCGGATACGCAGTATTTT. The chain uses TRBV2 and TRBJ2-3; D possibly corresponds to TRBD1 (6 bases). Between the trimmed V and J ends, which lost 4 bases and 6 bases, there was a span of 11 bases. The CDR3 runs 13 residues. Germline CDR1 reads SNHLY; CDR2 reads FYNNEI.

This chain uses TRBV25-1 with TRBJ2-5, with TRBD2 identical over 7 bases. Germline V CDR1 and CDR2: MGHDK, SYGVNS. V dropped 11 bases and J dropped 0; count of bases not matched to a gene: 6. The CDR3 is 13 amino acids. The CDR3: CAWEGGNQETQYF. The CDR3 DNA reads as TGTGCCTGGGAGGGAGGGAACCAAGAGACCCAGTACTTC.

This clonotype was detected only a few times. The gene calls are TRBV19 and TRBJ2-5; 8 nucleotides align to TRBD1. Germline assignment: CDR1 LNHDA and CDR2 SQIVND (reference sequence). The CDR3 runs to 15 residues. With 9 bases clipped from V and 5 bases from J, the junction kept 14 bases outside the gene matches. The CDR3 bases are TGTGCCAGCACCCAATCAGGGGGCGCAGGGGAGACCCAGTACTTC. Translation: CASTQSGGAGETQYF.

This chain uses TRBV27 with TRBJ1-2; D remains unclear. CDR3 length equals 13 residues. Per the germline V gene, CDR1 is MNHEY and CDR2 is SMNVEV (reference sequence). Trimming pared 4 bases from V and 6 bases from J, leaving 12 bases between. Here the CDR3 DNA reads TGTGCCAGCAGTTCCTCGGGTTTGCATGGCTACACCTTC. It encodes CASSSSGLHGYTF.

The chain couples TRBV19 to TRBJ1-1; 8 bases align to TRBD1. With 8 bases clipped from V and 10 bases from J, the junction kept 6 bases outside the gene matches. The V gene's germline CDR1 is LNHDA and CDR2 SQIVND (reference sequence). This CDR3 comprises 11 residues. The CDR3, as DNA: TGTGCCAGTTTCGCAGGGACAGGAGCTTTCTTT. It is translated as CASFAGTGAFF.

The V and J genes are TRBV5-1 and TRBJ2-6, with D perhaps TRBD2 (5 bases). The CDR3 consists of 16 residues. CDR1 is SGHRS, CDR2 YFSETQ, per germline. Trimming stripped 4 bases from V and 0 bases from J, with 11 bases between. The CDR3 nucleotides are TGCGCCAGCAGCGACCGGGATCACTCTGGGGCCAACGTCCTGACTTTC. Amino acids: CASSDRDHSGANVLTF.

This clonotype was counted once. With a much larger clone just one base away, this may be a read error. This chain links TRBV20-1 with TRBJ1-6; a possible D gene is TRBD1 (6 bases). The CDR3 length is 15 residues. V lost 1 base and J lost 6, with 13 bases in between. The germline V gene encodes CDR1 DFQATT and CDR2 SNEGSKA (reference sequence). The CDR3 DNA reads TGCAGTGCTAGAGGCACAGGGAGGGGTAATTCACCCCTCCACTTT. Translation gives CSARGTGRGNSPLHF.

A few counts support this clonotype. The chain carries TRBV20-1 and TRBJ1-4; no firm D call. Germline CDR1 is DFQATT and CDR2 is SNEGSKA (reference sequence). The V gene lost 1 base and the J gene lost 8 bases, with 5 bases spanning the gap. CDR3 length: 11 residues. CDR3 sequence (DNA): TGCAGTGCTAGAGTTCAGGAAAAACTGTTTTTT. Protein product: CSARVQEKLFF.

The CDR3 protein is CAISVGDGYTF. The CDR3 DNA reads TGTGCCATCAGTGTCGGGGATGGCTACACCTTC. The chain is built from TRBV10-3 and TRBJ1-2; D call uncertain. Looked up from germline, CDR1 is ENHRY and CDR2 is SYGVKD. The CDR3 is made up of 11 amino acids. With 4 bases removed from V and 6 bases from J, the gap between germline ends came to 6 bases.

The chain recombines TRBV7-2 with TRBJ2-5, with TRBD2 matching 9 bases. Germline CDR1 and CDR2: SGHTA and FQGNSA. The CDR3 loop spans 16 amino acids. With V trimmed by 2 bases and J by 11 bases, 15 bases remained unmatched. The CDR3 nucleotides read TGTGCCAGCAGCTTACGGACTAGCGCACCCACAGATACGCAGTACTTC. Amino acid sequence: CASSLRTSAPTDTQYF.

Remarks on this clonotype: This may stem from a read error, because a much larger clone lies one nucleotide away. The V and J genes are TRBV29-1 and TRBJ2-7; D perhaps matches TRBD2 (6 bases). With 7 bases removed from V and 2 bases from J, the gap between germline ends came to 18 bases. The germline V gene has CDR1 SQVTM and CDR2 ANQGSEA. The CDR3 spans 14 residues. CDR3 amino acids: CSAGLTGAAYEQYF. CDR3 nucleotides: TGCAGCGCCGGACTAACGGGAGCCGCCTACGAGCAGTACTTC.

This clonotype was recorded at least ten times. The V and J genes are TRBV12-3 or TRBV12-4 and TRBJ1-2, with unresolved D. V dropped 3 bases and J dropped 0 bases, with 11 bases sitting between them. The CDR3 runs 15 residues. The CDR3 protein is CASSFKVLTNYGYTF. The CDR3 nucleotides read TGTGCCAGCAGTTTCAAGGTCCTAACTAACTATGGCTACACCTTC.

CDR3 coding DNA: TGTGCCAGCAGTAAACGCAGGGAATCGTCCCAGTACTTC. It yields the protein CASSKRRESSQYF. The gene calls are TRBV9 and TRBJ2-5; D is perhaps TRBD1 (5 bases). Per germline, CDR1 SGDLS and CDR2 YYNGEE. The CDR3 contains 13 residues. The germline V and J ends were trimmed by 5 bases and 9 bases, with 17 bases remaining between them.

At least ten counts were recorded for this clonotype. V usage is TRBV7-2 and J usage is TRBJ2-7; 7 bases are shared with TRBD1. Germline V CDR1 and CDR2: SGHTA, FQGNSA. CDR3 length: 14 amino acids. The V gene end was trimmed by 5 bases and the J gene end by 0 bases; junction bases not matched to a gene: 4. CDR3 in amino acids: CASSRTGPSYEQYF. CDR3 sequence (DNA): TGTGCCAGCAGCCGGACAGGTCCCTCCTACGAGCAGTACTTC.

The chain employs TRBV4-3 and TRBJ2-7, with 8 positions matching TRBD1. This CDR3 comprises 16 residues. CDR1 is LGHNA and CDR2 is YSLEER in the germline V gene. Trimming took 3 bases from V and 2 from J; bases not matched to a gene: 9. The CDR3 reads CASSQGWTGRPYEQYF. The CDR3 coding sequence is TGCGCCAGCAGCCAGGGTTGGACAGGGAGGCCCTACGAGCAGTACTTC.

With regard to this clonotype: This may arise from a read error, as a much more abundant clone is one base away. This sequence joins TRBV29-1 and TRBJ1-2; D gene ambiguous. The germline CDR1 and CDR2 sequences are SQVTM and ANQGSEA. This CDR3 is 12 amino acids long. Trimming shortened V by 2 bases and J by 8 bases, and 12 bases separated the two germline ends. CDR3 in amino acids: CSVEIRTQGYTF. In DNA, the CDR3 is TGCAGCGTTGAAATCCGGACTCAGGGCTACACCTTC.

This clonotype was seen a few times. The chain has TRBV29-1 and TRBJ2-3; TRBD2 is a possible D gene (6 bases). V was pared by 3 bases and J by 6 bases, with 13 bases between. Germline CDR1 is SQVTM and CDR2 is ANQGSEA. The CDR3 spans 13 residues. The CDR3 coding sequence is TGCAGCGTTGATGGCGGGGATGACGATACGCAGTATTTT. This gives the protein CSVDGGDDDTQYF.

With respect to this clonotype: Given the absence of the conserved phenylalanine or tryptophan at the CDR3 end, a read error is likely. The limits of the CDR3 on the DNA are not certain, so only TCRdb's listed CDR3 is given. The chain recombines TRBV29-1 with TRBJ2-7; the D segment call TRBD2 is taken from the table without a DNA check. CDR1 SQVTM and CDR2 ANQGSEA come from the germline V gene. The CDR3 contains 9 residues when both ends are counted. This chain's CDR3 is CSVESASGI.

Regarding this clonotype: A much larger clone differs from this one at a single base, so this may be a read error. This chain joins TRBV29-1 and TRBJ1-6; TRBD1 might be the D (5 bases). The CDR3 is 16 residues long. The germline V gene encodes CDR1 SQVTM and CDR2 ANQGSEA. The CDR3 DNA sequence: TGCGGCGTCATGGGGACGGGCCCTCCGAATAATTCACCCCTCCACTTT. Amino acid sequence: CGVMGTGPPNNSPLHF.